A selection of T cell receptor beta chains follows, all from one sample in a study of post-analysis software for immune sequencing data. TCRdb reanalysed the PCR reads using MiXCR and keeps one entry per CDR3 protein. The sample has about 540,000 distinct CDR3 sequences; around 34% are singletons. Sequencing input: blood. These receptors all come from a girl under 18 with multiple sclerosis. The CDR3 runs from the conserved cysteine through the conserved F or W. D genes are given only for firm matches. The listing skips clone size in some rows; elsewhere it reads once, few, many or a size class.

NA	few	TRBJ2-1	TRBV12-3/TRBV12-4	TGTGCCAGCAGCCAATCGGGATCCCACTACAATGAGCAGTTCTTC	CASSQSGSHYNEQFF
TRBD2	NA	TRBJ2-5	TRBV12-3/TRBV12-4	TGTGCCAGCAGTTCCAGACTAGCGGGGGTGGAGACCCAGTACTTC	CASSSRLAGVETQYF
NA	few	TRBJ1-5	TRBV12-3/TRBV12-4	TGTGCCAGCAGTCCCCGTTCCGGGACAAATAGTAATCAGCCCCAGCATTTT	CASSPRSGTNSNQPQHF
TRBD2	few	TRBJ2-5	TRBV12-3/TRBV12-4	TGTGCCAGCTCTATACTAGCGGGGCGCCAAGAGACCCAGTACTTC	CASSILAGRQETQYF
NA	NA	TRBJ2-3	TRBV18	TGTGCCAGCTCACCAGTGGCGCGCCCGACAGATACGCAGTATTTT	CASSPVARPTDTQYF
TRBD2	NA	TRBJ2-5	TRBV5-1	TGCGCCAGCAGCATGGGACTAGCGGGGGAGTTCGAGACCCAGTACTTC	CASSMGLAGEFETQYF
NA	NA	TRBJ2-7	TRBV20-1	TGCAGTGCTAGAGAGCCCATAAAGGAGCAGTACTTC	CSAREPIKEQYF
TRBD2	NA	TRBJ2-5	TRBV20-1	TGCAGTGCTAGGGGAGGGAAGGATTTCCAAGAGACCCAGTACTTC	CSARGGKDFQETQYF
TRBD1	NA	TRBJ1-2	TRBV20-1	TGCAGTGCTAGTTTAGGACAGGGGGTTTACTATGGCTACACCTTC	CSASLGQGVYYGYTF
NA	NA	TRBJ1-1	TRBV6-6	TGTGCCAGCAGCTCCCACATAGTTTTGAACACTGAAGCTTTCTTT	CASSSHIVLNTEAFF
NA	NA	TRBJ1-5	TRBV6-5	TGTGCCAGCAGCACACGACACAGCAATCAGCCCCAGCATTTT	CASSTRHSNQPQHF
NA	NA	TRBJ2-1	TRBV3-1	TGTGCCAGCAGCCACAGTCTCGATGAGCAGTTCTTC	CASSHSLDEQFF
NA	NA	TRBJ1-1	TRBV14	TGCGCCAGCAGCCTCATGGGGACTGGCACTGAAGCTTTCTTT	CASSLMGTGTEAFF
TRBD2	many	TRBJ2-5	TRBV15	TGTGCCACCAGCAGAGACCGACTAGCGGGGGGTCGGGAGACCCAGTACTTC	CATSRDRLAGGRETQYF
TRBD1	once	TRBJ2-3	TRBV10-3	TGTGCCGTCAGCGACGGACAGGGAGATACGCAGTATTTT	CAVSDGQGDTQYF
NA	NA	TRBJ2-5	TRBV21-1	TGTGCCAGCAGCAAGGTTTACAGGGGCGACGACCAAGAGACCCAGTACTTC	CASSKVYRGDDQETQYF
NA	NA	TRBJ1-1	TRBV7-8	TGTGCCAGCAGCTTAGATGTTCTCGGGACCCCGACGATGAACACTGAAGCTTTCTTT	CASSLDVLGTPTMNTEAFF
NA	NA	TRBJ1-2	TRBV29-1	TGCAGCGTTGAAGGGGAGCGGGAATTGAACTATGGCTACACCTTC	CSVEGERELNYGYTF
TRBD1	NA	TRBJ2-2	TRBV6-1	TGTGCCAGCAGACCCGGACAGGGGGCCGGGACCGGGGAGCTGTTTTTT	CASRPGQGAGTGELFF
TRBD1	NA	TRBJ2-3	TRBV20-1	TGCAGTGCTAGCAGGGGGACAGGGCTAGGCACAGATACGCAGTATTTT	CSASRGTGLGTDTQYF
NA	few	TRBJ1-1	TRBV9	TGTGCCAGCAGCGGAGGGGAGGTGCTGAACACTGAAGCTTTCTTT	CASSGGEVLNTEAFF
TRBD1	NA	TRBJ1-4	TRBV7-8	TGTGCCAGCAGCTCTAACAGGGGTAACGAAAAACTGTTTTTT	CASSSNRGNEKLFF
NA	NA	TRBJ1-5	TRBV2	TGTGCCAGCTCGCGCGCAGCTCAGCCCCAGCATTTT	CASSRAAQPQHF
NA	NA	TRBJ2-3	TRBV5-1	TGCGCCAGCAGCTGGGGTATAGCGGGCACAGATACGCAGTATTTT	CASSWGIAGTDTQYF
TRBD1	NA	TRBJ1-2	TRBV12-3/TRBV12-4	TGTGCCAGCAGCCGGATACAGGGGGTAAATGGCTACACCTTC	CASSRIQGVNGYTF
TRBD1	NA	TRBJ1-1	TRBV12-3/TRBV12-4	TGTGCCAGCAGACCCGACAGGGTAGGATCTGAAGCTTTCTTT	CASRPDRVGSEAFF
NA	NA	TRBJ2-5	TRBV7-9	TGTGCCAGCAGCTTAGGGGTAGACAGAGGGGGCCAAGAGACCCAGTACTTC	CASSLGVDRGGQETQYF
NA	NA	TRBJ2-3	TRBV2	TGTGCCAGCAGTGTTATTCGCGGGACAGATACGCAGTATTTT	CASSVIRGTDTQYF
NA	NA	TRBJ1-4	TRBV28	TGTGCCAGCAGTTTAAGGGGGACGGTTAATGAAAAACTGTTTTTT	CASSLRGTVNEKLFF
NA	NA	TRBJ1-5	TRBV11-2	TGTGCCAGCAGCTTAGCCCTGAGGCAGCCCCAGCATTTT	CASSLALRQPQHF
TRBD1	NA	TRBJ1-4	TRBV15	TGTGCCACCAGCGGAGGGGACAGGGGGGATGAAAAACTGTTTTTT	CATSGGDRGDEKLFF
TRBD1	few	TRBJ1-2	TRBV5-1	TGCGCCAGCAGCTTGGGACAGGGCGTATCTCAGGGGGGCTACACCTTC	CASSLGQGVSQGGYTF
NA	NA	TRBJ1-6	TRBV4-1	TGCGCCAGCAGCCAAGTTCGCAGTTTCAATTCACCCCTCCACTTT	CASSQVRSFNSPLHF
NA	few	TRBJ1-6	TRBV9	TGTGCCAGCAGCGTAGTGGCAGAGCACTCACCCCTCCACTTT	CASSVVAEHSPLHF
NA	few	TRBJ2-1	TRBV7-3	TGTGCCAGCAGCTTAAGGGGGGCTGGGGTCTACAATGAGCAGTTCTTC	CASSLRGAGVYNEQFF
TRBD1	NA	TRBJ1-1	TRBV2	TGTGCCAGCAGTGAACGGACAGGGGAAGGGAACACTGAAGCTTTCTTT	CASSERTGEGNTEAFF
TRBD2	many	TRBJ2-3	TRBV12-3/TRBV12-4	TGTGCCAGCAGTTCTAGCGGGGGGACAGATACGCAGTATTTT	CASSSSGGTDTQYF
NA	NA	TRBJ2-5	TRBV10-3	TGTGCCATCGGCGGGGTTAATGTAGAGACCCAGTACTTC	CAIGGVNVETQYF
TRBD1	NA	TRBJ2-5	TRBV6-1	TGTGCCAGCAGCCGGGACAGGGGGCAAGAGACCCAGTACTTC	CASSRDRGQETQYF
NA	few	TRBJ1-5	TRBV20-1	TGCAGTGCTAGAGGGACCGGGACGACTCAGCCCCAGCATTTT	CSARGTGTTQPQHF
NA	NA	TRBJ1-6	TRBV5-1	TGCGCCAGCAGCCTTACCGCGGGGGAGCGGTCACCCCTCCACTTT	CASSLTAGERSPLHF
TRBD2	NA	TRBJ2-3	TRBV11-2	TGTGCCAGCAGCTTAGACGGGGGGGCCACAGATACGCAGTATTTT	CASSLDGGATDTQYF